Each of the 14 T cell receptor beta chains below was sequenced from the same sample in a study of T cell repertoires in cytomegalovirus infection. Each CDR3 protein gets one entry after TCRdb re-called the reads with MiXCR. The sample consists of 300,000 to 400,000 distinct CDR3 sequences, about 29% of them appearing once. What these receptors recognize is not known. The sample in question was cultured PBMCs, obtained from culture after CMV antigen stimulation. These receptors originate from a human donor in good health (CMV status not recorded). Some clones in this sample may be carry-over from other donors' samples.

This rearrangement joins TRBV2 to TRBJ1-5; D perhaps matches TRBD1 (5 bases). V lost 3 bases to trimming and J lost 4 bases, with 10 bases between them. Looked up from germline, CDR1 is SNHLY and CDR2 is FYNNEI. The CDR3 is 14 amino acids. In DNA form, the CDR3 reads TGTGCCAGCAGTGACCTGGGGGGAAATCAGCCCCAGCATTTT. Its protein is CASSDLGGNQPQHF. Full variable domain (missing parts from reference TRBV2 and TRBJ1-5): EPEVTQTPSHQVTQMGQEVILRCVPISNHLYFYWYRQILGQKVEFLVSFYNNEISEKSEIFDDQFSVERPDGSNFTLKIRSTKLEDSAMYFCASSDLGGNQPQHFGDGTRLSIL.

The genes are TRBV6-1 and TRBJ1-2, with TRBD1 as a possible D gene (5 bases). V shed 3 bases and J shed 5 bases, with 10 bases lying between them. The germline CDR1 and CDR2 sequences are MNHNS and SASEGT. The CDR3 sequence is 13 residues long. Written as DNA, the CDR3 is TGTGCCAGCAGTGACAGGGTTCCGTATGGCTACACCTTC. Translating it yields CASSDRVPYGYTF.

Only a few counts were recorded for this clonotype. The gene calls are TRBV5-6 and TRBJ1-5; 8 bases are a match to TRBD1. V shed 4 bases and J 5 bases; nucleotides not matched to a gene: 5. The germline V gene has CDR1 SGHDT and CDR2 YYEEEE. The CDR3 runs to 14 residues. The CDR3 DNA reads TGTGCCAGCAGCCTGGGACAGGCTTATCAGCCCCAGCATTTT. This codes for CASSLGQAYQPQHF. Based on the CDR3 plus reference TRBV5-6 and TRBJ1-5, the full variable domain is DAGVTQSPTHLIKTRGQQVTLRCSPKSGHDTVSWYQQALGQGPQFIFQYYEEEERQRGNFPDRFSGHQFPNYSSELNVNALLLGDSALYLCASSLGQAYQPQHFGDGTRLSIL.

This clonotype was counted many times. The chain uses TRBV12-3 or TRBV12-4 and TRBJ2-2, with 10 bases identical to TRBD1. The length of the CDR3 is 21 residues. Trimming at V came to 2 bases and at J to 1 base, leaving 16 bases not matched to a gene. CDR3 DNA sequence: TGTGCCAGCAGTTTATTTAATGAGGGACAGGGGATATTTCTGAACACCGGGGAGCTGTTTTTT. Its translation is CASSLFNEGQGIFLNTGELFF.

The sample holds a few counts of this clonotype. The rearrangement joins TRBV5-1 to TRBJ2-5, with D perhaps TRBD1 (6 bases). CDR3 length equals 15 residues. Germline lookup yields CDR1 SGHRS and CDR2 YFSETQ. V gave up 4 bases and J gave up 4 bases, with 17 bases separating them. Written as DNA, the CDR3 is TGCGCCAGCAGCAAAGAGGGACAAAGGGGAGAGACCCAGTACTTC. It codes for CASSKEGQRGETQYF.

This sequence joins TRBV20-1 and TRBJ2-1; TRBD2 matches 15 bases. Germline CDR1 reads DFQATT; CDR2 reads SNEGSKA (reference sequence). This CDR3 is built from 15 residues. The V gene end was trimmed by 3 bases and the J gene end by 6 bases; junction bases not matched to a gene: 3. CDR3 region: CSASGLAGGPNEQFF. The CDR3 coding sequence is TGCAGTGCTAGTGGACTAGCGGGAGGGCCCAATGAGCAGTTCTTC.

This clonotype was seen ten or more times. The J gene is TRBJ1-1, the V gene TRBV7-3; possible D gene TRBD1, 6 bases. This CDR3 has 15 residues. Germline CDR1 and CDR2: SGHTA and FQGTGA. V was clipped by 6 bases and J by 3 bases, with 17 bases between them. The CDR3 bases are TGTGCCAGCAGACTCGAAAGGGGGTCGGACACTGAAGCTTTCTTT. Translating it yields CASRLERGSDTEAFF.

The chain carries TRBV6-2 or TRBV6-3 and TRBJ2-1, with 11 bases identical to TRBD2. CDR1 is MNHEY, CDR2 SVGEGT, per germline. Trimming cost V 4 bases and J 7 bases; bases outside gene matches: 21. The CDR3 is made up of 20 amino acids. The CDR3: CASSLPRTSGWQGGQNEQFF. In DNA form, the CDR3 reads TGTGCCAGCAGTTTGCCGCGGACTAGCGGGTGGCAAGGGGGTCAGAATGAGCAGTTCTTC.

There are many counts of this clonotype. The gene calls are TRBV7-2 and TRBJ1-2, with a possible D match to TRBD1 (5 bases). This CDR3 region has 12 residues. CDR1 and CDR2 from the germline V gene are SGHTA and FQGNSA. V lost 11 bases to trimming and J lost 2 bases, with 12 bases between them. CDR3 DNA sequence: TGTGCCCAGCGGCCAGGGAACTATGGCTACACCTTC. Translation: CAQRPGNYGYTF.

In this sample, this clonotype turned up a few times. The CDR3 sequence: CSASDGGGTNEKLFF. The DNA for the CDR3 is TGCAGTGCTAGTGATGGAGGGGGCACTAATGAAAAACTGTTTTTT. J is TRBJ1-4 and V is TRBV20-1; 7 bases match TRBD1. The CDR3 runs to 15 residues. The junction had 6 bases not matched to a gene; V was cut back by 3 bases and J by 2 bases. Germline V gene data show CDR1 as DFQATT and CDR2 as SNEGSKA (reference sequence).

This clonotype was seen at least ten times. This chain connects TRBV6-2 or TRBV6-3 to TRBJ2-1, with 9 bases matching TRBD2. The CDR3 has 17 amino acids. CDR1 is MNHEY and CDR2 is SVGEGT in the germline V gene. V trimming: 0 bases; J trimming: 4 bases; junction bases outside the gene matches: 7. DNA of the CDR3: TGTGCCAGCAGTTACTCCCCCCCTAGCGGGGTTTACAATGAGCAGTTCTTC. It yields the protein CASSYSPPSGVYNEQFF.

The rearrangement joins TRBV28 to TRBJ2-1, with D perhaps given as TRBD1 or TRBD2 (5 bases each). Trimming took off 5 bases at V and 4 bases at J, with 18 bases between the two ends. CDR3 length equals 16 residues. Germline V CDR1 and CDR2: MDHEN, SYDVKM. CDR3 sequence reads: CASSLSDPRQYNEQFF. CDR3 nucleotide sequence: TGTGCCAGCAGTCTTAGCGACCCCCGACAGTACAATGAGCAGTTCTTC.

Comments on this clonotype: It may be a read error: a sequence one base away is much more abundant. The genes are TRBV3-1 and TRBJ1-5; no firm D call. Per the germline V gene, CDR1 is LGHDT and CDR2 is YNNKEL (reference sequence). The CDR3 extends over 13 amino acids. V lost 0 bases to trimming and J lost 7 bases, with 7 bases between them. CDR3 DNA sequence: TGTGCCAGCAGCCAAGAGGGGAGCCAGCCCCAGCATTTT. This codes for CASSQEGSQPQHF.

This clonotype was seen a few times. The V call is TRBV5-4, the J call TRBJ1-1, with a possible D match to TRBD1 (5 bases). Germline lookup yields CDR1 SGHNT and CDR2 YYREEE (reference sequence). The V end was cut by 2 bases, the J end by 0 bases, with 8 bases between. The CDR3 consists of 14 residues. The CDR3 nucleotides are TGTGCCAGCAGCTTTGGGGCAGTGAACACTGAAGCTTTCTTT. It encodes CASSFGAVNTEAFF.